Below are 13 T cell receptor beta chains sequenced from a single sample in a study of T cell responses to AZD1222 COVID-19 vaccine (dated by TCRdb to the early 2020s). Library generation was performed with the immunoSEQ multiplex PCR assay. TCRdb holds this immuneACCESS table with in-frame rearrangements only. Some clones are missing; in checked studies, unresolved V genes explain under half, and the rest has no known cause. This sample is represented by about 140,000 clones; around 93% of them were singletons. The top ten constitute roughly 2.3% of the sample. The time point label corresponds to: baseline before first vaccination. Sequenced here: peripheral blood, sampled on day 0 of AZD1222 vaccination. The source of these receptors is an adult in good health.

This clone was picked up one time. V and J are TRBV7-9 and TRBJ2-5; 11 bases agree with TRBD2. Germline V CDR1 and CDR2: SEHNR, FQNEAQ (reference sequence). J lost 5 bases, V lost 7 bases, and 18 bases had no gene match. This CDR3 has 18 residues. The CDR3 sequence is CASNSGTSGGPEWETQYF. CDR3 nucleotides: TGTGCCAGCAACTCCGGGACTAGCGGAGGACCTGAATGGGAGACCCAGTACTTC.

Here the CDR3 reads CASSEPPPLTDTQYF. The CDR3 bases are TGTGCCAGCAGTGAACCCCCCCCACTTACAGATACGCAGTATTTT. The rearrangement joins TRBV25-1 to TRBJ2-3; unclear D gene. Germline V gives CDR1 MGHDK, CDR2 SYGVNS. The CDR3 runs to 15 residues. Trimming shortened V by 2 bases and J by 3 bases, and 12 bases separated the two germline ends.

This chain's CDR3 is CASSLLAGVNRDTQYF. The CDR3 nucleotides read TGTGCCAGCAGCTTATTGGCGGGAGTTAATCGGGATACGCAGTATTTT. This rearrangement joins TRBV7-8 to TRBJ2-3, with 7 bases matching TRBD2. Germline V gene data show CDR1 as SGHVS and CDR2 as FQNEAQ. V was clipped by 2 bases and J by 6 bases; unmatched bases: 11. This CDR3 region has 16 residues.

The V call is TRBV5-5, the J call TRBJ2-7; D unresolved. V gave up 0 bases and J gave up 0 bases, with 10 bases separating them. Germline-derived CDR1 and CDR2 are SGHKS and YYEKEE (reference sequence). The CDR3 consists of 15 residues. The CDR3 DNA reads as TGTGCCAGCAGCTTGGAGTGGCAGGCCTCCTACGAGCAGTACTTC. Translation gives CASSLEWQASYEQYF. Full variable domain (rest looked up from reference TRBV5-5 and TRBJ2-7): DAGVTQSPTHLIKTRGQQVTLRCSPISGHKSVSWYQQVLGQGPQFIFQYYEKEERGRGNFPDRFSARQFPNYSSELNVNALLLGDSALYLCASSLEWQASYEQYFGPGTRLTVT.

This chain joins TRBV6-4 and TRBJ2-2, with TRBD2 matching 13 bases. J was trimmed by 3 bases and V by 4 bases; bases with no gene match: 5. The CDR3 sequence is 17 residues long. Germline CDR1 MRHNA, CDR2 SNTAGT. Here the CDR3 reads CASSGTSGGVYTGELFF. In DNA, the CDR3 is TGTGCCAGCAGTGGGACTAGCGGGGGAGTATACACCGGGGAGCTGTTTTTT.

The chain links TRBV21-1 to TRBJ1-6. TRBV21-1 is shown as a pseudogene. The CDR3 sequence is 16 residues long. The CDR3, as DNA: TGTGCCAGCGCCCCAAAAAAAGGGAGTCGGGGTTCACCCCTCCACTTT. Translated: CASAPKKGSRGSPLHF.

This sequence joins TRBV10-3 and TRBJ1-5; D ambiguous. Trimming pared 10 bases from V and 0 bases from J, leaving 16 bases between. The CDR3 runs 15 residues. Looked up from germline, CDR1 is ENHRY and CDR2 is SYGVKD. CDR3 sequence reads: CATQVRLDSNQPQHF. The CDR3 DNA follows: TGTGCCACCCAGGTGAGGCTAGATAGCAATCAGCCCCAGCATTTT.

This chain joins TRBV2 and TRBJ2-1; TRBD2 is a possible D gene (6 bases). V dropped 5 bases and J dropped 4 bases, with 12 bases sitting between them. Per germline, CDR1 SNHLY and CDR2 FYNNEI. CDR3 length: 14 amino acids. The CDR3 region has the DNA TGTGCCAGCAGTCAGACCGGGACTTACAATGAGCAGTTCTTC. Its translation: CASSQTGTYNEQFF.

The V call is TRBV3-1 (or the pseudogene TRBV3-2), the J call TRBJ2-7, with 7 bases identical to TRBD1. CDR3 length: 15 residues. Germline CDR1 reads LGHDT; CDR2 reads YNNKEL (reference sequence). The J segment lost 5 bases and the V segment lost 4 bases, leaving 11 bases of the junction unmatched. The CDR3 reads CASSLLQGPSHEQYF. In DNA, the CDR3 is TGTGCCAGCAGCCTGCTACAGGGGCCCTCACACGAGCAGTACTTC.

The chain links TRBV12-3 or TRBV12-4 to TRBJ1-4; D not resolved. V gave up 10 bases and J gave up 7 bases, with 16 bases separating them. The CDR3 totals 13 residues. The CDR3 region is CATSPLAGEKLFF. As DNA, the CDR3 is TGTGCCACCTCCCCACTGGCGGGTGAAAAACTGTTTTTT.

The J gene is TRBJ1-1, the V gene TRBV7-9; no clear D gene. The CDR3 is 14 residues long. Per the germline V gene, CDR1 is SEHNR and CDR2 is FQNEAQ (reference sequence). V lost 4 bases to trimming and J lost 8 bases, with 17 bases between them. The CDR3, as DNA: TGTGCCAGCAGCTCCCCGGCTGCGGGAGGGGAAGCTTTCTTT. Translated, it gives CASSSPAAGGEAFF.

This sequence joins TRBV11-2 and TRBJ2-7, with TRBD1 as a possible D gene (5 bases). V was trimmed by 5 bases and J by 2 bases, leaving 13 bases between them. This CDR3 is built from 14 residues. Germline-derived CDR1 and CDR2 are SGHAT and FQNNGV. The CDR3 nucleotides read TGTGCCAGCAGCCAGACAGAAGGGCCCTACGAGCAGTACTTC. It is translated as CASSQTEGPYEQYF.

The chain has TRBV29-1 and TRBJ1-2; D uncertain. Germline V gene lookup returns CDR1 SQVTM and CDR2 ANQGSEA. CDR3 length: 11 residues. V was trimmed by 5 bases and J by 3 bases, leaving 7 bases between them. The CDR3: CSVLGYYGYTF. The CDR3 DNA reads TGCAGCGTTTTAGGTTACTATGGCTACACCTTC. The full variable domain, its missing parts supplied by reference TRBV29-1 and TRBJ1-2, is SAVISQKPSRDICQRGTSLTIQCQVDSQVTMMFWYRQQPGQSLTLIATANQGSEATYESGFVIDKFPISRPNLTFSTLTVSNMSPEDSSIYLCSVLGYYGYTFGSGTRLTVV.